This record looks at one TCR beta chain sequence and its context. From RNA transcripts, TCR beta CDR3 regions were amplified. TCR CDR3 underwent first-round RT-PCR with the HTBI primer set. TCRdb re-derived calls from the multiplex PCR reads in MiXCR, one entry per CDR3 protein. The data contain 500,000 to 750,000 distinct CDR3 sequences, 12% to 15% of them singletons. Ophthalmopathy cases scored 3 or more on the Clinical Activity Score and 4 or more on NOSPECS grade, with duration below 3 months. Investigators excluded patients with uncontrolled infection, other autoimmune disease, pregnancy or lactation. This sample stems from a study of T cells in Graves' hyperthyroidism and ophthalmopathy. As for the study in general: Before any treatment, at initial diagnosis, peripheral blood was collected.

The J segment lost 6 bases and the V segment lost 4 bases, leaving 7 bases of the junction unmatched. This CDR3 region has 15 residues. In germline, CDR1 is SGHNT, CDR2 YYREEE (reference sequence). This clonotype originated in a woman younger than 35 with Graves' ophthalmopathy. The V and J genes are TRBV5-4 and TRBJ2-3, with TRBD2 matching 11 bases. The specimen sequenced was blood. CDR3 in DNA: TGTGCCAGCAGCAGGACTAGCGGGCGAAGCGATACGCAGTATTTT. It yields the protein CASSRTSGRSDTQYF.